This T cell receptor (beta chain) was recorded in a study of T cell responses to AZD1222 COVID-19 vaccine. For the study at large: Second doses that came at about 4 or about 12 weeks were put together. General study points: Dominant at 160-218 and 743-854, vaccine-associated CD4 TCRs also spanned spike. Nearly half of the spike-specific TCRs reportedly recognize variant regions that carry no mutations. Donor demographics were predominantly white British with a female majority; clonal diversity may be underestimated.

The assay was immunoSEQ multiplex PCR, and TCRdb's table has in-frame clones only and misses some. Of about 150,000 clones detected, 75% to 90% appear once; the ten largest clones hold 6.9%. On this clone itself: Its antigen is not known.

J gave up 0 bases and V 4 bases, and 9 bases lay outside the gene matches. This CDR3 contains 16 residues. Germline V gene sequence: CDR1 SGHRS, CDR2 YFSETQ. The TCR comes from an adult in good health. The chain combines TRBV5-1 with TRBJ1-2; TRBD1 aligns across 7 bases. The material was peripheral blood, obtained on day 0 of AZD1222 vaccination. CDR3 bases: TGCGCCAGCAGCAAGGACAGGTTTATTACTAACTATGGCTACACCTTC. This translates into CASSKDRFITNYGYTF.